Sequencing of this T cell receptor (beta chain) was carried out in a study of shared T cell receptors in the human thymus. Germline V gene sequence: CDR1 ENHRY, CDR2 SYGVKD. This CDR3 is 15 amino acids long. After removal of 7 bases from V and 4 bases from J, the junction contained 8 bases not matched to a gene. TCRdb's copy holds only in-frame clones and misses some; the assay was immunoSEQ multiplex PCR. The data show hundreds of thousands of clones, over 75% seen once. This same sample was also taken into another study, of human thymus T cells. That publication notes: Having corrective surgery for congenital heart defects, healthy Finnish infants were the ones who donated. Resections from corrective heart surgery supplied the thymus tissue. Gene usage for V and J segments appeared biased in thymic and blood repertoires.

This TCR was sampled from a boy under three years old with a congenital heart defect. The chain couples TRBV10-3 to TRBJ2-2, with 8 bases identical to TRBD2. The sample comprised thymocytes. CDR3 bases: TGTGCCATCAAGCTCCGGGAGGGCCCCACCGGGGAGCTGTTTTTT. This sequence encodes CAIKLREGPTGELFF.